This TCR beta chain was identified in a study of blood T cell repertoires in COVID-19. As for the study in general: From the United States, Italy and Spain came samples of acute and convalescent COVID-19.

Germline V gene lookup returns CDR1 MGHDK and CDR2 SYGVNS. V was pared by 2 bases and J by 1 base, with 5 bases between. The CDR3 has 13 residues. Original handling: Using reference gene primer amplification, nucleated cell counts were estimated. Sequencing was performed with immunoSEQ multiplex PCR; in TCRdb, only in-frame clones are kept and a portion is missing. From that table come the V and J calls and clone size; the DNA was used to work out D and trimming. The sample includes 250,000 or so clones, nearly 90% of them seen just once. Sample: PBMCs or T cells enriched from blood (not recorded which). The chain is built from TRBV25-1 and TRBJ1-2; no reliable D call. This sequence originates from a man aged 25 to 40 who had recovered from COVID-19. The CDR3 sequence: CASSEQVNYGYTF. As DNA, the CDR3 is TGTGCCAGCAGTGAACAGGTTAACTATGGCTACACCTTC.